The 20 T cell receptor beta chains given below trace back to one sample, sequenced in a study of blood T cell repertoires in COVID-19. Sequencing was performed with immunoSEQ multiplex PCR; in TCRdb, only in-frame clones are kept and a portion is missing. There are around 300,000 clones in the sample; 80% to 90% occur only once, and 2.4% lies in the top ten. The sequenced sample consisted of PBMCs or T cells enriched from blood (not recorded which). Receptor source: a woman aged 18-29 years who had recovered from COVID-19.

The V call is TRBV28, the J call TRBJ1-1; TRBD1 might be the D (6 bases). Germline CDR1 MDHEN, CDR2 SYDVKM. The length of the CDR3 is 15 residues. Trimming cost V 6 bases and J 0 bases, with 14 bases left between them. CDR3 amino acids: CASSQPGHLNTEAFF. DNA of the CDR3: TGTGCCAGCAGCCAGCCGGGACACCTGAACACTGAAGCTTTCTTT.

The chain employs TRBV18 and TRBJ2-1, with 9 bases that match TRBD2. Per the germline V gene, CDR1 is KGHSH and CDR2 is LQKENI. The CDR3 has 17 amino acids. The J segment lost 2 bases and the V segment lost 3 bases, leaving 8 bases of the junction unmatched. The CDR3 loop reads CASSPGVAGAAYNEQFF. CDR3 DNA: TGTGCCAGCTCACCGGGGGTAGCGGGGGCCGCCTACAATGAGCAGTTCTTC.

The genes are TRBV6-5 and TRBJ2-7; TRBD2 agrees at 8 bases. The junction had 5 bases not matched to a gene; V was cut back by 7 bases and J by 3 bases. The germline CDR1 and CDR2 sequences are MNHEY and SVGAGI. The CDR3 is 13 amino acids. The CDR3 here is CASIGGGRYEQYF. CDR3 nucleotide sequence: TGTGCCAGCATTGGCGGGGGGCGCTACGAGCAGTACTTC.

This clone was detected once. This sequence joins TRBV5-1 and TRBJ1-4, with 7 bases fitting TRBD1. V was pared by 4 bases and J by 4 bases, with 4 bases of the junction left unmatched. Germline V gives CDR1 SGHRS, CDR2 YFSETQ. The CDR3 is 14 amino acids. The CDR3 DNA is TGCGCCAGCAGCGGCGACAGGGTTAATGAAAAACTGTTTTTT. Its translation is CASSGDRVNEKLFF. The whole variable domain, filled in from reference TRBV5-1 and TRBJ1-4, reads KAGVTQTPRYLIKTRGQQVTLSCSPISGHRSVSWYQQTPGQGLQFLFEYFSETQRNKGNFPGRFSGRQFSNSRSEMNVSTLELGDSALYLCASSGDRVNEKLFFGSGTQLSVL.

This clone has just one count. The rearrangement joins TRBV19 to TRBJ1-2; D is ambiguous. This CDR3 region has 16 residues. Between the trimmed V and J ends, which lost 0 bases and 0 bases, there was a span of 11 bases. Germline V gives CDR1 LNHDA, CDR2 SQIVND (reference sequence). The CDR3 reads CASSIDHNRANYGYTF. For the CDR3, the DNA is TGTGCCAGTAGTATAGATCATAACCGCGCTAACTATGGCTACACCTTC. Using reference TRBV19 and TRBJ1-2 for the parts outside the CDR3, the full variable domain is DGGITQSPKYLFRKEGQNVTLSCEQNLNHDAMYWYRQDPGQGLRLIYYSQIVNDFQKGDIAEGYSVSREKKESFPLTVTSAQKNPTAFYLCASSIDHNRANYGYTFGSGTRLTVV.

The rearrangement joins TRBV4-1 to TRBJ2-2, with D hard to call. Germline-derived CDR1 and CDR2 are MGHRA and YSYEKL. CDR3 length: 12 amino acids. The V and J ends lost 3 bases and 6 bases respectively, with 5 bases between them. This CDR3 reads CASSHPAGELFF. In DNA, the CDR3 is TGCGCCAGCAGCCACCCGGCCGGGGAGCTGTTTTTT.

The chain has TRBV10-2 and TRBJ2-3; D is possibly TRBD1 (5 bases). The V end lost 6 bases, the J end lost 2 bases, and 12 bases lay between the germline ends. Germline assignment: CDR1 WSHSY and CDR2 SAAADI. The CDR3 totals 14 residues. In nucleotides, the CDR3 is TGCGCCAGCAGCCAGGGAACAATCACAGATACGCAGTATTTT. This sequence encodes CASSQGTITDTQYF.

The genes are TRBV7-6 and TRBJ2-2; 11 bases match TRBD2. CDR3 size: 16 residues. The germline gives CDR1 SGHVS, CDR2 FNYEAQ. With V trimmed by 5 bases and J by 4 bases, 6 bases remained unmatched. The CDR3 nucleotides read TGTGCCAGCAGCCTCACTAGCGGGGGATCCACCGGGGAGCTGTTTTTT. Its translation is CASSLTSGGSTGELFF.

V and J are TRBV4-1 and TRBJ1-1; the D is unclear. This CDR3 region has 15 residues. The germline V gene encodes CDR1 MGHRA and CDR2 YSYEKL. V was pared by 1 base and J by 0 bases, with 9 bases between. CDR3 DNA sequence: TGCGCCAGCAGCCAAGGTCGGGGATTGAACACTGAAGCTTTCTTT. Protein product: CASSQGRGLNTEAFF.

This clone was seen more than once but under ten times. The rearrangement links TRBV28 to TRBJ1-5; TRBD1 matches at 9 bases. Germline assignment: CDR1 MDHEN and CDR2 SYDVKM. Unmatched junction bases numbered 10, after V lost 5 bases and J lost 5 bases. The CDR3 has 16 residues. CDR3 loop: CASSVRGQGFYQPQHF. CDR3 DNA sequence: TGTGCCAGCAGTGTAAGGGGACAGGGCTTTTATCAGCCCCAGCATTTT.

The rearrangement joins TRBV7-6 to TRBJ1-1; tentative D call: TRBD1 (6 bases). From germline, CDR1 is SGHVS and CDR2 FNYEAQ. The CDR3 totals 15 residues. V was cut by 2 bases and J by 4 bases, with 14 bases left in between. This CDR3 is CASSLWAGAGTEAFF. The CDR3 bases are TGTGCCAGCAGCTTATGGGCAGGGGCCGGCACTGAAGCTTTCTTT.

The chain combines TRBV5-4 with TRBJ2-3, with D perhaps matching TRBD1 (6 bases). CDR3 length: 18 residues. Trimming took off 4 bases at V and 5 bases at J, with 26 bases between the two ends. Germline CDR1 is SGHNT and CDR2 is YYREEE (reference sequence). CDR3 nucleotide sequence: TGTGCCAGCAGCCCCCGGGACACAGGCTCTAAAGCCTTAGATACGCAGTATTTT. It translates to CASSPRDTGSKALDTQYF.

This clone occurred once. This chain joins TRBV7-3 and TRBJ2-2; weak D call: TRBD2 (5 bases). The V gene lost 6 bases and the J gene lost 5 bases, with 13 bases spanning the gap. Germline lookup yields CDR1 SGHTA and CDR2 FQGTGA. CDR3 length: 14 amino acids. This chain's CDR3 is CASSSRTRTGELFF. The CDR3 region has the DNA TGTGCCAGCAGTTCCCGGACTCGTACCGGGGAGCTGTTTTTT.

This chain's CDR3 is CASSRQGEETQYF. The CDR3 DNA is TGTGCCAGTTCGAGACAGGGCGAGGAGACCCAGTACTTC. The rearrangement joins TRBV19 to TRBJ2-5, with TRBD1 matching over 7 bases. The junction had 8 bases not matched to a gene; V was cut back by 8 bases and J by 5 bases. Looked up from germline, CDR1 is LNHDA and CDR2 is SQIVND (reference sequence). This CDR3 region has 13 residues. Full variable domain (rest looked up from reference TRBV19 and TRBJ2-5): DGGITQSPKYLFRKEGQNVTLSCEQNLNHDAMYWYRQDPGQGLRLIYYSQIVNDFQKGDIAEGYSVSREKKESFPLTVTSAQKNPTAFYLCASSRQGEETQYFGPGTRLLVL.

This chain uses TRBV5-1 with TRBJ2-3; 9 positions agree with TRBD2. The CDR3 is 19 residues long. The trim removed 4 bases at V and 0 bases at J, leaving 15 bases unmatched. The germline V gene encodes CDR1 SGHRS and CDR2 YFSETQ. CDR3 loop: CASSADEDRLAASTDTQYF. The CDR3 DNA sequence: TGCGCCAGCAGCGCGGACGAAGACCGACTAGCGGCTAGCACAGATACGCAGTATTTT.

The CDR3 reads CASSPQEANTEAFF. The CDR3 bases are TGTGCCAGCTCACCACAGGAGGCGAACACTGAAGCTTTCTTT. The chain employs TRBV18 and TRBJ1-1, with D hard to call. Germline assignment: CDR1 KGHSH and CDR2 LQKENI. V was trimmed by 1 base and J by 1 base, leaving 7 bases between them. This CDR3 has 14 residues.

This chain connects TRBV7-2 to TRBJ2-7, with TRBD1 matching 7 bases. Germline assignment: CDR1 SGHTA and CDR2 FQGNSA. Trimming cost V 5 bases and J 4 bases; bases outside gene matches: 11. This CDR3 comprises 15 residues. The CDR3 nucleotides are TGTGCCAGCAGCCTACGGGACAGCCTAGAATACGAGCAGTACTTC. As protein: CASSLRDSLEYEQYF.

This clone was seen once. This chain joins TRBV7-3 and TRBJ2-3, with a tentative D call TRBD2 (6 bases). This CDR3 region has 14 residues. Trimming cost V 5 bases and J 4 bases, with 13 bases left between them. Germline CDR1 reads SGHTA; CDR2 reads FQGTGA. This CDR3 is CASSTAGTADTQYF. The CDR3 bases are TGTGCCAGCAGCACGGCGGGGACCGCAGATACGCAGTATTTT. The full variable domain, completed using reference TRBV7-3 and TRBJ2-3, is GAGVSQTPSNKVTEKGKYVELRCDPISGHTALYWYRQSLGQGPEFLIYFQGTGAADDSGLPNDRFFAVRPEGSVSTLKIQRTERGDSAVYLCASSTAGTADTQYFGPGTRLTVL.

This chain joins TRBV20-1 and TRBJ2-3; D gene ambiguous. Germline V gene data show CDR1 as DFQATT and CDR2 as SNEGSKA (reference sequence). The CDR3 covers 11 residues. V dropped 0 bases and J dropped 12 bases, with 10 bases sitting between them. CDR3 region: CSARDMRNQYF. The CDR3 nucleotides read TGCAGTGCTAGAGATATGCGAAATCAGTATTTT.

The rearrangement uses TRBV6-5 and TRBJ1-5, with 10 bases lining up with TRBD1. Germline V CDR1 and CDR2: MNHEY, SVGAGI. The CDR3 runs 13 residues. The V and J ends lost 8 bases and 5 bases, in that order; junction bases with no gene match: 3. The CDR3 spells CASLGTGDQPQHF. In nucleotides, the CDR3 is TGTGCCAGCCTTGGGACAGGGGATCAGCCCCAGCATTTT.